Listed below are T cell receptor beta chains from one sample, sequenced in a study of blood T cell repertoires in COVID-19. Clones were sequenced by immunoSEQ multiplex PCR, and TCRdb holds only the in-frame ones, with some missing. This table has under 350,000 clones, over 85% appearing once. Material for sequencing was PBMCs or T cells enriched from blood (not recorded which). The receptors derive from a woman aged 60 to 75 who had recovered from COVID-19. Each CDR3 is given with its conserved first and last residue. The D gene is left open where the match is weak. Clone size is given for some rows only: seen once, a few or many times, or a class if the clone is expanded.

j_gene: TRBJ2-1; len: 16; d_gene: TRBD2; abundance: .; v_gene: TRBV27; CDR3aa: CASRYGRLAGYNEQFF; CDR3nt: TGTGCCAGCAGATACGGCCGGTTAGCGGGCTACAATGAGCAGTTCTTC
j_gene: TRBJ1-1; len: 13; d_gene: .; abundance: .; v_gene: TRBV15; CDR3aa: CATGEAWDTEAFF; CDR3nt: TGTGCCACCGGAGAAGCCTGGGACACTGAAGCTTTCTTT
j_gene: TRBJ2-2; len: 14; d_gene: .; abundance: .; v_gene: TRBV4-2; CDR3aa: CASSLQKNTGELFF; CDR3nt: TGTGCCAGCTCCCTACAGAAAAACACCGGGGAGCTGTTTTTT
j_gene: TRBJ1-4; len: 14; d_gene: .; abundance: .; v_gene: TRBV18; CDR3aa: CASSLQRSGEKLFF; CDR3nt: TGTGCCAGCTCCTTACAAAGGTCGGGAGAAAAACTGTTTTTT
j_gene: TRBJ2-1; len: 14; d_gene: .; abundance: .; v_gene: TRBV13; CDR3aa: CASSLARLSGEQFF; CDR3nt: TGTGCCAGCAGCCTCGCGAGACTCTCGGGGGAGCAGTTCTTC
j_gene: TRBJ2-1; len: 13; d_gene: .; abundance: .; v_gene: TRBV5-1; CDR3aa: CASTITSGDEQFF; CDR3nt: TGCGCCAGCACCATTACTTCGGGGGATGAGCAGTTCTTC
j_gene: TRBJ2-1; len: 19; d_gene: TRBD2; abundance: .; v_gene: TRBV10-3; CDR3aa: CAISELAGGRSSSYNEQFF; CDR3nt: TGTGCCATCAGTGAACTAGCGGGAGGGCGATCCAGCTCCTACAATGAGCAGTTCTTC
j_gene: TRBJ2-3; len: 17; d_gene: TRBD2; abundance: .; v_gene: TRBV28; CDR3aa: CASSLRGFNSRTDTQYF; CDR3nt: TGTGCCAGCAGTTTGCGGGGGTTTAATAGCCGCACAGATACGCAGTATTTT
j_gene: TRBJ2-7; len: 16; d_gene: TRBD1; abundance: few; v_gene: TRBV11-2; CDR3aa: CASSLAFRDSTYEQYF; CDR3nt: TGTGCCAGCAGCTTAGCCTTCAGGGACAGCACCTACGAGCAGTACTTC
j_gene: TRBJ2-4; len: 16; d_gene: .; abundance: .; v_gene: TRBV5-1; CDR3aa: CATAPWGGGPKNIQYF; CDR3nt: TGCGCCACCGCACCCTGGGGTGGGGGCCCCAAAAACATTCAGTACTTC
j_gene: TRBJ1-1; len: 14; d_gene: TRBD1; abundance: once; v_gene: TRBV5-1; CDR3aa: CASRPTTGGTEAFF; CDR3nt: TGCGCCAGCAGACCGACGACAGGGGGCACTGAAGCTTTCTTT
j_gene: TRBJ2-3; len: 16; d_gene: TRBD2; abundance: .; v_gene: TRBV7-9; CDR3aa: CASSLYAGGSTDTQYF; CDR3nt: TGTGCCAGCAGCTTGTACGCGGGAGGAAGTACAGATACGCAGTATTTT
j_gene: TRBJ2-2; len: 14; d_gene: TRBD1; abundance: .; v_gene: TRBV10-1; CDR3aa: CATSRQGLGGELFF; CDR3nt: TGCGCCACGTCTCGACAGGGTCTTGGCGGGGAGCTGTTTTTT
j_gene: TRBJ2-7; len: 12; d_gene: .; abundance: .; v_gene: TRBV3-1/TRBV3-2; CDR3aa: CASSQDTWEQYF; CDR3nt: TGTGCCAGCAGCCAAGATACTTGGGAGCAGTACTTC
j_gene: TRBJ1-6; len: 14; d_gene: .; abundance: .; v_gene: TRBV5-6; CDR3aa: CASSLLTGNSPLHF; CDR3nt: TGTGCCAGCAGCTTGTTAACAGGAAATTCACCCCTCCACTTT
j_gene: TRBJ2-1; len: 15; d_gene: TRBD2; abundance: .; v_gene: TRBV5-1; CDR3aa: CASSLEAGSGNEQFF; CDR3nt: TGCGCCAGCAGCTTGGAAGCGGGAAGTGGCAATGAGCAGTTCTTC
j_gene: TRBJ2-3; len: 17; d_gene: .; abundance: once; v_gene: TRBV28; CDR3aa: CASSFRTTHSGTDTQYF; CDR3nt: TGTGCCAGCAGTTTTCGGACTACTCATTCAGGGACAGATACGCAGTATTTT
j_gene: TRBJ2-2; len: 13; d_gene: .; abundance: .; v_gene: TRBV2; CDR3aa: CASGQYSLGELFF; CDR3nt: TGTGCCAGCGGACAGTATTCCCTCGGGGAGCTGTTTTTT
j_gene: TRBJ1-1; len: 14; d_gene: .; abundance: .; v_gene: TRBV7-2; CDR3aa: CASSPDLMNTEAFF; CDR3nt: TGTGCCAGCAGCCCCGATCTAATGAACACTGAAGCTTTCTTT
j_gene: TRBJ2-3; len: 15; d_gene: .; abundance: .; v_gene: TRBV5-5; CDR3aa: CASSLGPPSTDTQYF; CDR3nt: TGTGCCAGCAGCTTGGGGCCCCCTAGCACAGATACGCAGTATTTT
j_gene: TRBJ1-6; len: 17; d_gene: .; abundance: .; v_gene: TRBV7-9; CDR3aa: CASSLIYTESLNSPLHF; CDR3nt: TGTGCCAGCAGCTTAATTTATACAGAAAGCCTTAATTCACCCCTCCACTTT
j_gene: TRBJ1-1; len: 13; d_gene: .; abundance: .; v_gene: TRBV12-3/TRBV12-4; CDR3aa: CASSLESLTEAFF; CDR3nt: TGTGCCAGCAGTTTAGAGAGTCTCACTGAAGCTTTCTTT